The 16 T cell receptor beta chains in this list originate from one sample, sequenced in a study of neurological immune-mediated disorders. Time point here: longitudinal time-point 2. TCRdb re-derived calls from the 5' RACE reads in MiXCR, one entry per CDR3 protein. The sample has roughly 60,000 distinct CDR3 sequences; about 8.9% are singletons. Sequencing was carried out using PBMCs. The source is a man aged 30 to 45 in good health.

This clonotype was counted many times. This chain connects TRBV28 to TRBJ1-2; 8 positions agree with TRBD1. Per the germline V gene, CDR1 is MDHEN and CDR2 is SYDVKM. CDR3 length: 14 residues. Germline trimming cut 2 bases from V and 4 bases from J; bases unmatched to any gene: 3. In DNA form, the CDR3 reads TGTGCCAGCAGTTTAACAGGGGGTGGCTATGGCTACACCTTC. Protein: CASSLTGGGYGYTF.

This clonotype was seen at least ten times. The CDR3 coding sequence is TGTGCCAGCAGTTTATTGGATGAGCAGTTCTTC. Residues: CASSLLDEQFF. The V call is TRBV12-3 or TRBV12-4, the J call TRBJ2-1; D call uncertain. CDR3 length: 11 amino acids. Trimming removed 2 bases at V and 8 bases at J, with 4 bases between.

V and J are TRBV20-1 and TRBJ1-1; tentative D call: TRBD1 (6 bases). The germline gives CDR1 DFQATT, CDR2 SNEGSKA (reference sequence). CDR3 length: 16 residues. Trimming took off 0 bases at V and 1 base at J, with 15 bases between the two ends. Here the CDR3 reads CSARDFGGLRNTEAFF. DNA of the CDR3: TGCAGTGCTAGAGATTTTGGGGGCTTACGGAACACTGAAGCTTTCTTT.

This chain connects TRBV9 to TRBJ2-5, with D tentatively TRBD2 (5 bases). The germline V and J ends were trimmed by 0 bases and 2 bases, with 11 bases remaining between them. CDR3 size: 15 residues. Germline loops: CDR1 SGDLS, CDR2 YYNGEE. For the CDR3, the DNA is TGTGCCAGCAGCGTAGACTTACGGGAACAAGAGACCCAGTACTTC. It codes for CASSVDLREQETQYF.

This clonotype was seen at least ten times. V usage is TRBV12-3 or TRBV12-4 and J usage is TRBJ2-3; 10 bases are a match to TRBD2. The CDR3 contains 13 residues. V gave up 4 bases and J gave up 7 bases; unmatched junction bases: 2. CDR3 DNA sequence: TGTGCCAGCAGTTCTAGCGGGAGTAATACGCAGTATTTT. Amino acids: CASSSSGSNTQYF.

Ten or more counts support this clonotype. The V and J genes are TRBV27 and TRBJ1-1; D perhaps matches TRBD1 (5 bases). Trimming removed 7 bases from V and 4 bases from J, with 16 bases in between. This CDR3 contains 14 residues. CDR1 MNHEY and CDR2 SMNVEV come from the germline V gene (reference sequence). The CDR3 spells CASTISLGGTEAFF. CDR3 DNA sequence: TGTGCCAGCACAATCTCATTGGGGGGCACTGAAGCTTTCTTT.

This clonotype was recorded many times. The V call is TRBV12-3 or TRBV12-4, the J call TRBJ1-5; possibly TRBD1 for D (6 bases). Trimming removed 4 bases at V and 5 bases at J, with 15 bases between. CDR3 length: 15 residues. The CDR3 DNA follows: TGTGCCAGCAGTTCCTCTACAGGGACTGATCAGCCCCAGCATTTT. Translated, it gives CASSSSTGTDQPQHF.

This clonotype was seen many times. The rearrangement links TRBV7-6 to TRBJ2-4; D possibly corresponds to TRBD2 (7 bases). V shed 5 bases and J shed 3 bases, with 17 bases lying between them. Germline V gives CDR1 SGHVS, CDR2 FNYEAQ. The CDR3 has 16 amino acids. The CDR3 DNA follows: TGTGCCAGCAGCGAAGGGGGGGGTTTAGGCAAAAACATTCAGTACTTC. It is translated as CASSEGGGLGKNIQYF.

The chain joins TRBV20-1 to TRBJ2-5, with 9 bases aligning to TRBD2. This CDR3 is built from 15 residues. J gave up 7 bases and V 2 bases, and 11 bases lay outside the gene matches. Germline assignment: CDR1 DFQATT and CDR2 SNEGSKA (reference sequence). The CDR3 DNA reads as TGCAGTGCTAGAATGGCGGGAGGGTCAGGGGGGACCCAGTACTTC. Translating gives CSARMAGGSGGTQYF.

In its sample, this clonotype was seen many times. The chain uses TRBV27 and TRBJ2-6; TRBD2 aligns across 8 bases. Germline assignment: CDR1 MNHEY and CDR2 SMNVEV (reference sequence). J lost 0 bases, V lost 3 bases, and 4 bases had no gene match. The CDR3 length is 17 residues. This CDR3 reads CASSFLAGPSGANVLTF. DNA for the CDR3: TGTGCCAGCAGTTTCTTAGCGGGGCCCTCTGGGGCCAACGTCCTGACTTTC.

This clonotype came up a few times. J is TRBJ2-1 and V is TRBV18; D unclear. The V end lost 2 bases, the J end lost 3 bases, and 11 bases lay between the germline ends. In germline, CDR1 is KGHSH, CDR2 LQKENI. CDR3 length: 15 residues. Here the CDR3 DNA reads TGTGCCAGCTCACCAGGCCGCAATAACTACAATGAGCAGTTCTTC. It translates to CASSPGRNNYNEQFF.

This clonotype was counted ten times or more. This chain links TRBV14 with TRBJ2-1; 7 bases match TRBD1. Germline CDR1 is SGHDN and CDR2 is FVKESK. Trimming cost V 4 bases and J 8 bases; bases outside gene matches: 17. There are 17 residues in the CDR3. This chain's CDR3 is CASSRYRGWDPGHEQFF. The CDR3 DNA follows: TGTGCCAGCAGCCGATACAGGGGCTGGGATCCAGGGCATGAGCAGTTCTTC.

This clonotype was recorded many times. This sequence joins TRBV3-1 and TRBJ2-1; D not certain. Germline V gene lookup returns CDR1 LGHDT and CDR2 YNNKEL (reference sequence). The CDR3 is made up of 13 amino acids. Between the trimmed V and J ends, which lost 1 base and 2 bases, there was a span of 3 bases. CDR3 in amino acids: CASSQGAYNEQFF. The CDR3 coding sequence is TGTGCCAGCAGCCAAGGGGCCTACAATGAGCAGTTCTTC.

This clonotype was recorded many times. The rearrangement links TRBV10-1 to TRBJ2-7; no clear D gene. V was pared by 0 bases and J by 2 bases, with 8 bases between. Looked up from germline, CDR1 is WNHNN and CDR2 is SYGVQD (reference sequence). The CDR3 is 14 amino acids. The CDR3 DNA reads as TGCGCCAGCAGTGAGTCGGCGGAACCCTACGAGCAGTACTTC. Translated: CASSESAEPYEQYF.

In its sample, this clonotype was seen many times. The J gene is TRBJ1-6, the V gene TRBV5-1; 10 positions agree with TRBD1. The trim removed 4 bases at V and 10 bases at J, leaving 8 bases unmatched. The CDR3 contains 15 residues. Germline V gene data show CDR1 as SGHRS and CDR2 as YFSETQ. The CDR3 reads CASSNAGTGVSPLHF. The CDR3 bases are TGCGCCAGCAGCAACGCCGGGACAGGGGTATCACCCCTCCACTTT. Together with reference TRBV5-1 and TRBJ1-6, the CDR3 gives the full variable domain: KAGVTQTPRYLIKTRGQQVTLSCSPISGHRSVSWYQQTPGQGLQFLFEYFSETQRNKGNFPGRFSGRQFSNSRSEMNVSTLELGDSALYLCASSNAGTGVSPLHFGNGTRLTVT.

CDR3 region: CASSPPSGAKGGYTF. For the CDR3, the DNA is TGTGCCAGCTCACCACCGTCAGGGGCGAAAGGAGGCTACACCTTC. The rearrangement links TRBV18 to TRBJ1-2; D may be TRBD1 (6 bases). The CDR3 has 15 residues. V was clipped by 0 bases and J by 8 bases, with 16 bases between them. Germline CDR1 reads KGHSH; CDR2 reads LQKENI.